The clone carrying this TCR beta chain was found many times. These data originate in a study of T cells in Graves' hyperthyroidism and ophthalmopathy. Amplified TCR beta CDR3 regions derived from RNA transcripts. First-round RT-PCR with HTBI primers amplified the TCR CDR3 region. TCRdb redid the calling of the multiplex PCR reads with MiXCR, one entry per CDR3 protein. The sample includes about 300,000 distinct CDR3 sequences, around 19% seen only once; the top ten take 35% to 40%. A Clinical Activity Score of at least 3, a NOSPECS grade of at least 4 and a duration under 3 months were recorded in the ophthalmopathy patients. Clinical symptoms, serum thyroxine, TRAb, thyroid ultrasound and orbital computed tomography established diagnosis. The sequenced sample consisted of blood. The TCR comes from a man aged 50-60 years with Graves' ophthalmopathy.

The CDR3 spells CASRSGLAENIQYF. DNA for the CDR3: TGTGCCAGCAGATCGGGACTAGCGGAGAACATTCAGTACTTC. The chain is built from TRBV28 and TRBJ2-4, with 11 bases lining up with TRBD2. V trimming: 6 bases; J trimming: 7 bases; junction bases outside the gene matches: 5. The CDR3 sequence is 14 residues long. Germline values: CDR1 MDHEN, CDR2 SYDVKM. Based on the CDR3 plus reference TRBV28 and TRBJ2-4, the full variable domain is DVKVTQSSRYLVKRTGEKVFLECVQDMDHENMFWYRQDPGLGLRLIYFSYDVKMKEKGDIPEGYSVSREKKERFSLILESASTNQTSMYLCASRSGLAENIQYFGAGTRLSVL.